This T cell receptor (beta chain) appears in the sequencing data of a study of T-cell reconstitution after alpha-beta-depleted transplantation in children. This clonotype occurred a few times. V dropped 5 bases and J dropped 6; count of bases not matched to a gene: 7. The CDR3 has 15 residues. A library of TCRbeta sequences, prepared with unique molecular identifiers, was generated. One entry per CDR3 protein, called by TCRdb with MiXCR from the PCR reads. The sample has 100,000 or so distinct CDR3 sequences; about 8% are singletons. The chain has TRBV12-3 or TRBV12-4 and TRBJ2-2; TRBD1 matches at 9 bases. Here the sequenced sample was PBMCs, taken before TCRalphabeta/CD19-depleted stem cell transplant. The clonotype originates from a boy aged 2-9 years with acute lymphoblastic leukemia, due to receive a stem cell transplant. CDR3 residues: CASSTGQGVAGELFF. CDR3 DNA sequence: TGTGCCAGCAGTACGGGACAGGGAGTAGCCGGGGAGCTGTTTTTT.